The 16 T cell receptor beta chains in this list originate from one sample, sequenced in a study of cytomegalovirus exposure and HLA in healthy donors. PCR amplification relied on 60 Vbeta primers (plus 13 Jbeta primers). TCRdb keeps only in-frame clones here, not all; method: immunoSEQ multiplex PCR. In the table there are about 95,000 clones, 65% to 90% of which are singletons. Sample: PBMCs. These receptors were obtained from a man aged 25-45 years in good health and CMV-seropositive.

The chain employs TRBV2 and TRBJ1-4; 8 nucleotides line up with TRBD1. Germline CDR1 SNHLY, CDR2 FYNNEI. This CDR3 comprises 14 residues. The V and J ends lost 6 bases and 8 bases, in that order; junction bases with no gene match: 8. The CDR3 reads CASRLTGGQEKLFF. CDR3 nucleotides: TGTGCCAGCAGGCTCACAGGGGGACAGGAAAAACTGTTTTTT.

This clone was recorded only once. The V gene is TRBV6-5, the J gene TRBJ1-2, with 7 bases lining up with TRBD1. The germline CDR1 and CDR2 sequences are MNHEY and SVGAGI. This CDR3 region has 14 residues. The V segment lost 7 bases and the J segment 3 bases; nucleotides outside the gene matches: 8. Written as DNA, the CDR3 is TGTGCCAGCACCAAAGGGACAGCGCACTATGGCTACACCTTC. Protein: CASTKGTAHYGYTF.

This sequence joins TRBV7-8 and TRBJ2-5; 7 nucleotides align to TRBD2. V was clipped by 2 bases and J by 3 bases; unmatched bases: 6. Per germline, CDR1 SGHVS and CDR2 FQNEAQ. This CDR3 region has 15 residues. The CDR3 coding sequence is TGTGCCAGCAGCTTAACCGGGACTACCGAAGAGACCCAGTACTTC. Translated: CASSLTGTTEETQYF.

This chain links TRBV19 with TRBJ2-2; 8 bases map to TRBD1. The V gene end was trimmed by 3 bases and the J gene end by 7 bases; junction bases not matched to a gene: 7. The CDR3 has 15 residues. Germline V gene lookup returns CDR1 LNHDA and CDR2 SQIVND (reference sequence). The chain's CDR3 is CASSIPRTGNGELFF. The CDR3 region has the DNA TGTGCCAGTAGTATTCCTAGGACAGGGAACGGGGAGCTGTTTTTT.

The V call is TRBV19, the J call TRBJ2-7; TRBD2 aligns across 11 bases. Germline V CDR1 and CDR2: LNHDA, SQIVND (reference sequence). The CDR3 totals 15 residues. The CDR3 nucleotides read TGTGCGTCGAAAAAATGGACTAGCGGGTCCTACGAGCAGTACTTC. This gives the protein CASKKWTSGSYEQYF.

CDR3 amino acids: CASTPGYRDYSGANVLTF. The CDR3 DNA is TGTGCCAGCACCCCCGGTTACAGAGATTACTCTGGGGCCAACGTCCTGACTTTC. The V call is TRBV14, the J call TRBJ2-6; D gene unclear. The V end was cut by 7 bases, the J end by 0 bases, with 19 bases between. Germline V gene lookup returns CDR1 SGHDN and CDR2 FVKESK. The CDR3 loop spans 18 amino acids.

The CDR3 sequence is CASSPRAGGRRETQYF. Here the CDR3 DNA reads TGTGCCAGCAGCCCGAGGGCAGGCGGGAGGCGAGAGACCCAGTACTTC. The rearrangement uses TRBV28 and TRBJ2-5, with 8 nucleotides matching TRBD2. The CDR3 loop spans 16 amino acids. Germline V gene lookup returns CDR1 MDHEN and CDR2 SYDVKM. The V gene end was trimmed by 6 bases and the J gene end by 4 bases; junction bases not matched to a gene: 13.

The V call is TRBV18, the J call TRBJ2-4; D remains ambiguous. The CDR3 loop spans 15 amino acids. Between the trimmed V and J ends, which lost 0 bases and 0 bases, there was a span of 6 bases. Germline V gene sequence: CDR1 KGHSH, CDR2 LQKENI. The CDR3 DNA reads TGTGCCAGCTCACCACCACAATCAGCCAAAAACATTCAGTACTTC. It translates to CASSPPQSAKNIQYF.

The rearrangement joins TRBV5-1 to TRBJ2-7; 14 bases are shared with TRBD2. V was pared by 4 bases and J by 4 bases, with 4 bases of the junction left unmatched. Per germline, CDR1 SGHRS and CDR2 YFSETQ. The CDR3 length is 15 residues. The CDR3 DNA reads as TGCGCCAGCAGCCCGGGACTAGCGGGAGCTTACGAGCAGTACTTC. As protein: CASSPGLAGAYEQYF.

This clone was observed a single time. V is TRBV6-5 and J is TRBJ2-3; the D gene is possibly TRBD2 (7 bases). V shed 0 bases and J shed 5 bases, with 9 bases lying between them. Germline loops: CDR1 MNHEY, CDR2 SVGAGI. The CDR3 covers 14 residues. CDR3 region: CASSYSRGGDTQYF. CDR3 coding DNA: TGTGCCAGCAGTTACTCTAGGGGGGGAGATACGCAGTATTTT.

The chain's CDR3 is CASSPPSASSYEQYF. The CDR3 DNA sequence: TGTGCCAGCTCACCACCGTCTGCGAGCTCCTACGAGCAGTACTTC. The rearrangement links TRBV18 to TRBJ2-7; D not resolved. Germline V CDR1 and CDR2: KGHSH, LQKENI. This CDR3 has 15 amino acids. Trimming took off 0 bases at V and 0 bases at J, with 9 bases between the two ends.

The chain employs TRBV19 and TRBJ2-3; 7 bases map to TRBD1. This CDR3 contains 15 residues. J lost 1 base, V lost 5 bases, and 6 bases had no gene match. CDR1 and CDR2 from the germline V gene are LNHDA and SQIVND (reference sequence). The CDR3 spells CASSVLGTGTDTQYF. CDR3 nucleotide sequence: TGTGCCAGTAGTGTATTAGGGACAGGCACAGATACGCAGTATTTT.

The rearrangement links TRBV30 to TRBJ1-1, with D possibly TRBD1 on 5 matching bases. Deletions cut 8 bases from V and 5 bases from J, with 9 bases between. The CDR3 length is 10 residues. Germline-derived CDR1 and CDR2 are GTSNPN and SVGIG (reference sequence). CDR3 region: CALGGTEAFF. DNA for the CDR3: TGTGCCCTGGGGGGGACTGAAGCTTTCTTT.

The genes are TRBV18 and TRBJ1-2; 9 nucleotides agree with TRBD1. CDR3 length equals 14 residues. Germline values: CDR1 KGHSH, CDR2 LQKENI. The V gene end was trimmed by 8 bases and the J gene end by 6 bases; junction bases not matched to a gene: 10. CDR3 nucleotide sequence: TGTGCCAGCGCATTACAGGGGGCGACACATGGCTACACCTTC. Its protein product is CASALQGATHGYTF.

CDR3 bases: TGTGCCAGCAACCCCGGACAGGGTGAAGCTTTCTTT. Encoded protein: CASNPGQGEAFF. V usage is TRBV11-2 and J usage is TRBJ1-1, with 8 positions matching TRBD1. J was trimmed by 7 bases and V by 7 bases; bases with no gene match: 5. Germline values: CDR1 SGHAT, CDR2 FQNNGV. The CDR3 runs 12 residues.

The chain is built from TRBV4-1 and TRBJ2-7; 7 nucleotides agree with TRBD2. Looked up from germline, CDR1 is MGHRA and CDR2 is YSYEKL. The J segment lost 7 bases and the V segment lost 4 bases, leaving 7 bases of the junction unmatched. CDR3 length: 13 amino acids. The CDR3 nucleotides read TGCGCCAGCAGCCCGGGACTATCCCTGGAGCAGTACTTC. Protein: CASSPGLSLEQYF.